The next 26 T cell receptor beta chains were all read from a single sample in a study of blood T cell repertoires in COVID-19. Profiled with immunoSEQ multiplex PCR; TCRdb holds only in-frame clones, not every one. The data hold about 94,000 clones, with about four fifths observed a single time. Sequencing input: peripheral blood. The source of these receptors is a man in his 60s with acute or convalescent COVID-19.

This chain connects TRBV19 to TRBJ1-1, with 8 bases matching TRBD1. The CDR3 covers 14 residues. V shed 3 bases and J 4 bases; nucleotides not matched to a gene: 4. CDR1 and CDR2 (germline): LNHDA, SQIVND (reference sequence). CDR3 coding DNA: TGTGCCAGTAGTATCCCGACAGGGGTCACTGAAGCTTTCTTT. This encodes CASSIPTGVTEAFF.

The rearrangement links TRBV18 to TRBJ1-5, with 10 bases that match TRBD1. Unmatched junction bases numbered 8, after V lost 3 bases and J lost 6 bases. The CDR3 has 16 amino acids. Germline assignment: CDR1 KGHSH and CDR2 LQKENI. Here the CDR3 reads CASSPDLTGGSQPQHF. The CDR3 DNA is TGTGCCAGCTCACCCGACTTGACAGGGGGCAGTCAGCCCCAGCATTTT.

This clone is a singleton in its sample. This chain connects TRBV19 to TRBJ1-1; no clear D gene. The germline CDR1 and CDR2 sequences are LNHDA and SQIVND (reference sequence). This CDR3 contains 16 residues. Trimming removed 6 bases at V and 5 bases at J, with 22 bases between. The CDR3 coding sequence is TGTGCCAGTAGGGTGGGAGGTACGCAAGCGGGGACTGAAGCTTTCTTT. It translates to CASRVGGTQAGTEAFF.

This chain joins TRBV6-5 and TRBJ2-2, with a possible D match to TRBD1 (6 bases). The V end lost 6 bases, the J end lost 4 bases, and 15 bases lay between the germline ends. The CDR3 covers 15 residues. Germline CDR1 and CDR2: MNHEY and SVGAGI. The DNA of the CDR3 is TGTGCCAGCAGCAAAACGGGACACCGCACCGGGGAGCTGTTTTTT. This translates into CASSKTGHRTGELFF.

This clone occurred once. The chain combines TRBV14 with TRBJ2-5; weak D call: TRBD2 (5 bases). The germline gives CDR1 SGHDN, CDR2 FVKESK. CDR3 length: 16 amino acids. Trimming took off 4 bases at V and 0 bases at J, with 15 bases between the two ends. CDR3 region: CASSPFKGENQETQYF. In nucleotides, the CDR3 is TGTGCCAGCAGCCCTTTCAAGGGAGAGAACCAAGAGACCCAGTACTTC.

This clone was seen a few times. The chain uses TRBV19 and TRBJ2-3; TRBD1 matches 8 bases. V lost 5 bases to trimming and J lost 0 bases; unmatched junction nucleotides: 7. CDR3 length equals 16 residues. The V gene's germline CDR1 is LNHDA and CDR2 SQIVND (reference sequence). Here the CDR3 reads CASSETGVVSTDTQYF. The CDR3 region has the DNA TGTGCCAGTAGTGAGACAGGGGTGGTTAGCACAGATACGCAGTATTTT.

The gene calls are TRBV24-1 and TRBJ2-5; D may be TRBD2 (5 bases). Germline V gene lookup returns CDR1 KGHDR and CDR2 SFDVKD. Between the trimmed V and J ends, which lost 7 bases and 7 bases, there was a span of 18 bases. CDR3 length equals 14 residues. The CDR3 is CATSSGEHVGTQYF. CDR3 sequence (DNA): TGTGCCACCAGCTCCGGGGAGCATGTAGGGACCCAGTACTTC.

Here the CDR3 reads CASGYSGQGTEAFF. Here the CDR3 DNA reads TGTGCTAGTGGGTATTCGGGACAGGGCACTGAAGCTTTCTTT. The V and J genes are TRBV12-5 and TRBJ1-1, with 9 bases that match TRBD1. Unmatched junction bases numbered 6, after V lost 6 bases and J lost 4 bases. CDR3 length: 14 amino acids. Germline lookup yields CDR1 LGHNT and CDR2 FRNRAP.

The chain couples TRBV28 to TRBJ1-3, with a possible D match to TRBD2 (5 bases). The J call could be wrong; TRBJ2-2 is a better fit for the DNA end. The germline CDR1 and CDR2 sequences are MDHEN and SYDVKM. The CDR3 runs 14 residues. CDR3: CASTLPDSAGELFF. The CDR3 region has the DNA TGTGCCAGCACTCTACCGGACTCTGCAGGGGAGCTGTTTTTT.

V and J are TRBV5-6 and TRBJ1-1; D may be TRBD1 (6 bases). The CDR3 is 15 amino acids. Germline V gene sequence: CDR1 SGHDT, CDR2 YYEEEE. The V and J ends lost 4 bases and 2 bases respectively, with 15 bases between them. In DNA, the CDR3 is TGTGCCAGCAGCCTACCGGGACACCTAAACACTGAAGCTTTCTTT. Translation gives CASSLPGHLNTEAFF.

In its sample, this clone was seen a few times. This chain connects TRBV5-5 to TRBJ2-7; 8 bases agree with TRBD1. Germline loops: CDR1 SGHKS, CDR2 YYEKEE (reference sequence). The CDR3 covers 17 residues. Trimming took 4 bases from V and 4 from J; bases not matched to a gene: 16. The CDR3 sequence is CASSPGQGTYYSYEQYF. CDR3 in DNA: TGTGCCAGCAGCCCCGGACAGGGAACATATTACTCTTACGAGCAGTACTTC.

The chain is built from TRBV4-1 and TRBJ2-4; the match to TRBD1 covers 7 bases. The CDR3 loop spans 13 amino acids. Germline V lookup: CDR1 MGHRA, CDR2 YSYEKL. The V gene end was trimmed by 5 bases and the J gene end by 12 bases; junction bases not matched to a gene: 10. CDR3 sequence: CASSSGQEHDQYF. CDR3 in DNA: TGCGCCAGCAGCTCCGGACAGGAACACGATCAGTACTTC.

The chain is built from TRBV30 and TRBJ2-7; D remains ambiguous. This CDR3 comprises 11 residues. Trimming removed 5 bases at V and 0 bases at J, with 5 bases between. Germline V lookup: CDR1 GTSNPN, CDR2 SVGIG (reference sequence). In nucleotides, the CDR3 is TGTGCCTGGGCCAGCTCCTACGAGCAGTACTTC. It is translated as CAWASSYEQYF.

J is TRBJ1-2 and V is TRBV18; D is unclear. The CDR3 covers 15 residues. The germline V gene encodes CDR1 KGHSH and CDR2 LQKENI. The ends were cut back, 1 base at V and 0 bases at J, with 9 bases in the middle. CDR3 coding DNA: TGTGCCAGCTCACCACGTCCGTCTGCTAACTATGGCTACACCTTC. As protein: CASSPRPSANYGYTF.

V is TRBV2 and J is TRBJ1-3, with D uncertain. V lost 3 bases and J 0 bases, leaving 12 bases between the germline ends. There are 16 residues in the CDR3. Per germline, CDR1 SNHLY and CDR2 FYNNEI. DNA of the CDR3: TGTGCCAGCAGTGAGGCCAGTTACATCTCTGGAAACACCATATATTTT. It encodes CASSEASYISGNTIYF.

The chain is built from TRBV7-9 and TRBJ1-4; D gene unclear. Trimming removed 7 bases from V and 7 bases from J, with 13 bases in between. CDR3 length equals 13 residues. CDR1 and CDR2 from the germline V gene are SEHNR and FQNEAQ (reference sequence). In nucleotides, the CDR3 is TGTGCCAGCATGAGAGGAGAGGGTGAAAAACTGTTTTTT. It specifies CASMRGEGEKLFF.

The chain joins TRBV5-4 to TRBJ1-4; D possibly corresponds to TRBD1 (6 bases). CDR3 length equals 13 residues. V gave up 4 bases and J gave up 7 bases, with 11 bases separating them. Germline CDR1 and CDR2: SGHNT and YYREEE (reference sequence). CDR3 nucleotide sequence: TGTGCCAGCAGCACGCGACAGGCTGAAAAACTGTTTTTT. Protein: CASSTRQAEKLFF.

The chain uses TRBV4-3 and TRBJ1-5, with D uncertain. V lost 0 bases and J lost 4, with 10 bases in between. The CDR3 length is 15 residues. From germline, CDR1 is LGHNA and CDR2 YSLEER. CDR3 sequence: CASSQDRSWNQPQHF. The CDR3 nucleotides read TGCGCCAGCAGCCAAGACAGGTCTTGGAATCAGCCCCAGCATTTT.

The gene calls are TRBV7-2 and TRBJ1-3, with D uncertain. The V and J ends lost 4 bases and 3 bases respectively, with 16 bases between them. This CDR3 comprises 16 residues. CDR1 and CDR2 from the germline V gene are SGHTA and FQGNSA. This CDR3 reads CASSSQTRFGGNTIYF. The CDR3 region has the DNA TGTGCCAGCAGCTCCCAGACACGCTTTGGTGGAAACACCATATATTTT.

The chain recombines TRBV9 with TRBJ2-1; TRBD1 aligns across 7 bases. This CDR3 contains 13 residues. Germline trimming cut 3 bases from V and 5 bases from J; bases unmatched to any gene: 2. CDR1 and CDR2 (germline): SGDLS, YYNGEE. The CDR3 sequence is CASSAGQHNEQFF. Written as DNA, the CDR3 is TGTGCCAGCAGCGCGGGACAGCACAATGAGCAGTTCTTC.

The chain combines TRBV27 with TRBJ1-2; D is possibly TRBD1 (6 bases). With 4 bases removed from V and 8 bases from J, the gap between germline ends came to 11 bases. Germline V gene sequence: CDR1 MNHEY, CDR2 SMNVEV (reference sequence). The CDR3 runs 12 residues. Written as DNA, the CDR3 is TGTGCCAGCAGTTCCGGGACATCGGGCTACACCTTC. This codes for CASSSGTSGYTF.

This chain links TRBV4-1 with TRBJ1-1; tentative D call: TRBD1 (5 bases). The CDR3 has 14 amino acids. Trimming cost V 4 bases and J 0 bases, with 9 bases left between them. In germline, CDR1 is MGHRA, CDR2 YSYEKL. CDR3 nucleotides: TGCGCCAGCAGCCTGGACATCATGAACACTGAAGCTTTCTTT. Encoded protein: CASSLDIMNTEAFF.

V is TRBV30 and J is TRBJ1-2; D unresolved. V was clipped by 0 bases and J by 1 base, with 9 bases between them. This CDR3 spans 14 amino acids. Germline CDR1 is GTSNPN and CDR2 is SVGIG (reference sequence). CDR3 nucleotides: TGTGCCTGGAGTGTACTCAGACTTAACTATGGCTACACCTTC. Its translation: CAWSVLRLNYGYTF.

The V call is TRBV18, the J call TRBJ2-7; 7 bases line up with TRBD1. Trimming at V came to 5 bases and at J to 3 bases, leaving 10 bases not matched to a gene. CDR3 size: 15 residues. Germline values: CDR1 KGHSH, CDR2 LQKENI. DNA for the CDR3: TGTGCCAGCTCATCGATTAACAGGGGAATCTACGAGCAGTACTTC. Translated, it gives CASSSINRGIYEQYF.

The chain carries TRBV5-1 and TRBJ1-6; 7 bases line up with TRBD1. The CDR3 has 14 residues. The V gene end was trimmed by 4 bases and the J gene end by 6 bases; junction bases not matched to a gene: 4. Germline V CDR1 and CDR2: SGHRS, YFSETQ. This CDR3 reads CASSQGTVNSPLHF. The DNA of the CDR3 is TGCGCCAGCAGCCAAGGGACAGTTAATTCACCCCTCCACTTT. Full variable domain (outside the CDR3, taken from reference TRBV5-1 and TRBJ1-6): KAGVTQTPRYLIKTRGQQVTLSCSPISGHRSVSWYQQTPGQGLQFLFEYFSETQRNKGNFPGRFSGRQFSNSRSEMNVSTLELGDSALYLCASSQGTVNSPLHFGNGTRLTVT.

The chain links TRBV4-1 to TRBJ1-2, with D perhaps matching TRBD1 (5 bases). Trimming pared 3 bases from V and 8 bases from J, leaving 16 bases between. Germline V gives CDR1 MGHRA, CDR2 YSYEKL. The CDR3 covers 14 residues. The CDR3 bases are TGCGCCAGCAGCCATGGCTATGACAGTGACGGCTACACCTTC. Residues: CASSHGYDSDGYTF.